In this sample, the clone carrying this TCR beta chain turned up many times. Deletions cut 2 bases from V and 2 bases from J, with 15 bases between. Germline CDR1 KGHSH, CDR2 LQKENI. This CDR3 has 16 amino acids. This entry belongs to a study of T cells in Graves' hyperthyroidism and ophthalmopathy. Diagnoses rested on clinical symptoms, serum thyroxine and TRAb, thyroid ultrasound and orbital computed tomography. TCR beta CDR3 regions were amplified from RNA. First-round RT-PCR targeting the TCR CDR3 was performed with the HTBI primer set. MiXCR was run by TCRdb on the multiplex PCR reads, yielding one entry per CDR3 protein. Of about 400,000 distinct CDR3 sequences in the sample, roughly an eighth were seen once.

The sequenced sample consisted of blood. The receptor was derived from a man between 50 and 59 years old with Graves' ophthalmopathy. The chain has TRBV18 and TRBJ1-2; TRBD1 might be the D (6 bases). CDR3 loop: CASSPSGASPNYGYTF. The CDR3 nucleotides read TGTGCCAGCTCACCATCAGGGGCTTCCCCCAACTATGGCTACACCTTC.